This T cell receptor (beta chain) was identified during a study of cytomegalovirus exposure and HLA in healthy donors (dated by TCRdb to the late 2010s). A note on the overall study: According to a later analysis, one platform produced both the roughly 120 validation repertoires and the 666 repertoires of the first cohort. The study aimed to test whether signatures of past pathogen exposure could be identified by cataloging public T cell receptors. In addition to the first cohort of 666 subjects, a separate validation cohort of 120 different subjects was used. To predict cytomegalovirus infection status, the study brought together high-throughput TCR immunosequencing, statistical association of individual TCRs with disease status, and machine learning.

The CDR3 spans 18 residues, from the cysteine through the phenylalanine. The read is trimmed to its CDR3 DNA, 54 bases read in frame from base 1. The junction shows trimming of 5 bases on V and 2 bases on J, and the gene matches do not reach 16 bases of it. Looking up the germline V gene yields CDR1 SGHVS and CDR2 FNYEAQ. The donors were included in the validation cohort of some 120 subjects, a group kept apart from the approximately 650-subject first cohort. The protocol used for the library was the immunoSEQ multiplex PCR assay. On the authors' methods: A statistical classification framework was built to diagnose cytomegalovirus status from the catalog of TCR beta chain sequences. TCRdb mirrors the immuneACCESS table, restricted to in-frame sequences. Some clones are absent from its copies; in checked studies, under half trace to an unresolved V gene, and the reason for the others is unknown. D and trimming were read from the DNA, whereas the V and J calls and clone size are those reported in that table. The table for this sample lists 110,000 to 150,000 clones; about nine tenths of them were counted only once. Clones ranked in the top ten supply approximately 0.7% of the sample.

In this sample, this clone turned up once. What this receptor recognizes is not known. Per-base quality was not reported, and no clone a single base away is much larger than it. Paper-wide results and their limitations: The classifier was reported to diagnose cytomegalovirus status with high specificity and sensitivity in both the original and validation cohorts. The study listed approximately 150 TCR beta chains as associated with cytomegalovirus. A later analysis lacked HLA typing for the validation cohort, so it scored co-occurrence in that cohort across all 130 or so repertoires. Most TCR sequences were seen in very few donors, while some public TCRs were found in many individuals. A later analysis found that TCRs clustered in the first cohort also tended to co-occur in the roughly 110 validation repertoires, with roughly 95% of cluster scores above 0. A few of the identified cytomegalovirus-associated TCR beta chains were confirmed in vitro to be specific for cytomegalovirus antigens. The authors suggested that the approach could potentially be generalized to other disease states and immunological phenotypes.

The chain links TRBV7-6 with TRBJ1-1; TRBD1 lines up with 8 middle nucleotides. The specimen was PBMCs. The sequence derives from a man between 18 and 29 years old in good health and CMV-seronegative. The nucleotide sequence reads TGTGCCAGCAGCCCGGGTGGGGTCAGGGGGCGCCGAAACACTGAAGCTTTCTTT. This codes for CASSPGGVRGRRNTEAFF.